Reported below is one TCR beta chain. The CDR3 spans 17 residues. Per germline, CDR1 SGHTS and CDR2 YDEGEE. J gave up 6 bases and V 0 bases, and 11 bases lay outside the gene matches. These data come from a study of blood T cell repertoires in COVID-19. Study in general: From the United States, Italy and Spain came samples of acute and convalescent COVID-19. Sample material is recorded as cDNA or gDNA derived from T cells, B-cell-depleted T cells, or PBMCs.

Per the original data handling: Estimation of nucleated cell counts relied on the amplification of reference gene primers. Assay used: immunoSEQ multiplex PCR; TCRdb lists only in-frame clones, some missing. Clonal size and the V and J genes are those of that table, whereas D and trimming came from the DNA. The repertoire holds some 24,000 clones, roughly 79% seen once, with approximately 7% in the top ten. The TCR sequence derives from a man between 65 and 85 years old with acute or convalescent COVID-19. Sequenced input: peripheral blood. This chain links TRBV5-8 with TRBJ1-4; 7 bases align to TRBD1. This CDR3 is CASSLDGTDWRDEKLFF. CDR3 coding DNA: TGTGCCAGCAGCTTGGATGGGACAGATTGGCGCGATGAAAAACTGTTTTTT. Full variable domain (outside the CDR3, taken from reference TRBV5-8 and TRBJ1-4): EAGVTQSPTHLIKTRGQQATLRCSPISGHTSVYWYQQALGLGLQFLLWYDEGEERNRGNFPPRFSGRQFPNYSSELNVNALELEDSALYLCASSLDGTDWRDEKLFFGSGTQLSVL.